The 21 T cell receptor beta chains listed next were all sequenced from one sample in a study of control samples from healthy donors and cancer patients. Generated by immunoSEQ multiplex PCR, the TCRdb table keeps only in-frame clones and is missing some. Here the sample spans about 160,000 clones, 96% being singletons. Sequenced sample: blood. These receptors were collected from a woman under 40 in good health.

J is TRBJ2-7 and V is TRBV6-6, with D maybe TRBD2 (6 bases). This CDR3 has 16 residues. Germline CDR1 and CDR2: MNHNY and SVGAGI (reference sequence). V lost 8 bases and J lost 0, with 20 bases in between. The chain's CDR3 is CASRDFSSVSSYEQYF. The CDR3 nucleotides are TGTGCCAGCCGGGACTTTTCCAGTGTCTCCTCCTACGAGCAGTACTTC.

This chain connects TRBV5-1 to TRBJ1-1; perhaps TRBD1 as D (5 bases). The V gene's germline CDR1 is SGHRS and CDR2 YFSETQ. V was pared by 4 bases and J by 4 bases, with 14 bases between. The length of the CDR3 is 14 residues. CDR3 sequence reads: CASSLGQVGTEAFF. For the CDR3, the DNA is TGCGCCAGCAGCCTGGGGCAGGTAGGCACTGAAGCTTTCTTT.

The chain uses TRBV10-3 and TRBJ2-7; D is ambiguous. The CDR3 covers 12 residues. The germline V gene encodes CDR1 ENHRY and CDR2 SYGVKD. V was cut by 4 bases and J by 3 bases, with 7 bases left in between. CDR3 region: CAISGQFYEQYF. The CDR3 coding sequence is TGTGCCATCAGTGGGCAGTTCTACGAGCAGTACTTC.

The chain uses TRBV5-6 and TRBJ1-5; 12 nucleotides line up with TRBD1. V lost 3 bases, J lost 6 bases, and 13 bases stayed unmatched. The CDR3 has 18 residues. The germline gives CDR1 SGHDT, CDR2 YYEEEE. Written as DNA, the CDR3 is TGTGCCAGCAGCTCCACGGTTGGGGGACAGGGGGCTGGTCAGCCCCAGCATTTT. Its translation is CASSSTVGGQGAGQPQHF.

The CDR3 spells CASSIAGSLSSYEQYF. In DNA, the CDR3 is TGTGCCAGTAGTATCGCGGGGTCGTTGAGCTCCTACGAGCAGTACTTC. This sequence joins TRBV19 and TRBJ2-7, with a possible D match to TRBD2 (6 bases). This CDR3 contains 16 residues. Germline CDR1 is LNHDA and CDR2 is SQIVND (reference sequence). The germline V and J ends were trimmed by 3 bases and 0 bases, with 15 bases remaining between them.

V usage is TRBV7-9 and J usage is TRBJ1-2, with TRBD1 matching over 8 bases. J gave up 4 bases and V 5 bases, and 9 bases lay outside the gene matches. The V gene's germline CDR1 is SEHNR and CDR2 FQNEAQ (reference sequence). This CDR3 is built from 15 residues. CDR3 sequence reads: CASSPRDRPSYGYTF. In nucleotides, the CDR3 is TGTGCCAGCAGCCCCCGGGACAGGCCTTCCTATGGCTACACCTTC.

The CDR3 DNA follows: TGTGCCAGCATACTGGACAGGGGGGAGACCCAGTACTTC. Translated, it gives CASILDRGETQYF. V is TRBV2 and J is TRBJ2-5, with 10 bases lining up with TRBD1. The germline V gene has CDR1 SNHLY and CDR2 FYNNEI. V dropped 7 bases and J dropped 5; count of bases not matched to a gene: 4. CDR3 length equals 13 residues. The whole variable domain, remainder taken from reference TRBV2 and TRBJ2-5, is EPEVTQTPSHQVTQMGQEVILRCVPISNHLYFYWYRQILGQKVEFLVSFYNNEISEKSEIFDDQFSVERPDGSNFTLKIRSTKLEDSAMYFCASILDRGETQYFGPGTRLLVL.

This clone is a singleton in its sample. The chain is built from TRBV27 and TRBJ2-1, with 9 bases matching TRBD2. Germline-derived CDR1 and CDR2 are MNHEY and SMNVEV (reference sequence). Losses at the gene ends were 6 bases for V and 0 bases for J; bases not matched to a gene: 0. This CDR3 contains 14 residues. The CDR3 region is CASRRGGSYNEQFF. CDR3 in DNA: TGTGCCAGCAGGCGGGGGGGCTCCTACAATGAGCAGTTCTTC.

This clone was found once. This chain joins TRBV19 and TRBJ1-2; 10 positions match TRBD1. Germline V gene sequence: CDR1 LNHDA, CDR2 SQIVND (reference sequence). CDR3 size: 18 residues. J gave up 4 bases and V 7 bases, and 18 bases lay outside the gene matches. The DNA for the CDR3 is TGTGCCAGTACCAACCCGGGACAGGGGACTACTATGGGCTATGGCTACACCTTC. Protein product: CASTNPGQGTTMGYGYTF.

The chain is built from TRBV5-1 and TRBJ1-3; D is undetermined. Germline CDR1 is SGHRS and CDR2 is YFSETQ. V was cut by 4 bases and J by 0 bases, with 14 bases left in between. The CDR3 sequence is 16 residues long. The DNA for the CDR3 is TGCGCCAGCAGCACGAGCGGGCCTATCTCTGGAAACACCATATATTTT. Translation: CASSTSGPISGNTIYF.

This CDR3 reads CAIKQGGDNEQFF. Written as DNA, the CDR3 is TGTGCCATCAAACAGGGGGGCGACAATGAGCAGTTCTTC. The chain links TRBV10-3 to TRBJ2-1; 8 nucleotides line up with TRBD1. The CDR3 covers 13 residues. Germline values: CDR1 ENHRY, CDR2 SYGVKD. The V segment lost 7 bases and the J segment 5 bases; nucleotides outside the gene matches: 4.

CDR3: CASSRTGFNEKLFF. Here the CDR3 DNA reads TGTGCCAGCAGCAGGACGGGATTTAATGAAAAACTGTTTTTT. V gene TRBV9 combines with J gene TRBJ1-4; D not certain. Germline V gives CDR1 SGDLS, CDR2 YYNGEE. This CDR3 has 14 residues. The germline V and J ends were trimmed by 4 bases and 4 bases, with 11 bases remaining between them.

This clone turned up a few times. The chain uses TRBV28 and TRBJ1-2, with a weak D call TRBD1 (6 bases). V lost 3 bases and J lost 0, with 20 bases in between. Germline CDR1 and CDR2: MDHEN and SYDVKM. CDR3 length equals 18 residues. The CDR3 region has the DNA TGTGCCAGCAGTTTCCTTGGCCGGGACACCGATGCTAACTATGGCTACACCTTC. It specifies CASSFLGRDTDANYGYTF.

This chain links TRBV3-1 (or the pseudogene TRBV3-2) with TRBJ1-1, with 7 positions matching TRBD1. Unmatched junction bases numbered 5, after V lost 1 base and J lost 6 bases. Germline lookup yields CDR1 LGHDT and CDR2 YNNKEL (reference sequence). This CDR3 spans 14 amino acids. The CDR3 here is CASSQAQGSAEAFF. As DNA, the CDR3 is TGTGCCAGCAGCCAAGCACAGGGGAGTGCTGAAGCTTTCTTT.

The chain recombines TRBV27 with TRBJ2-3; D not certain. V gave up 0 bases and J gave up 2 bases, with 12 bases separating them. CDR3 size: 16 residues. CDR1 and CDR2 from the germline V gene are MNHEY and SMNVEV (reference sequence). CDR3 DNA: TGTGCCAGCAGTTTATCTGGGGATGGGAACACAGATACGCAGTATTTT. This codes for CASSLSGDGNTDTQYF.

The V call is TRBV6-4, the J call TRBJ2-3; D is unresolved. The CDR3 consists of 13 residues. The germline V gene has CDR1 MRHNA and CDR2 SNTAGT. V shed 6 bases and J shed 2 bases, with 9 bases lying between them. CDR3 in amino acids: CASSLTYTDTQYF. In DNA form, the CDR3 reads TGTGCCAGCAGCCTAACTTACACAGATACGCAGTATTTT.

This sequence joins TRBV4-1 and TRBJ2-1, with unresolved D. The V end lost 3 bases, the J end lost 7 bases, and 7 bases lay between the germline ends. The CDR3 is made up of 12 amino acids. Germline CDR1 is MGHRA and CDR2 is YSYEKL. This chain's CDR3 is CASSQMGNEQFF. The DNA of the CDR3 is TGCGCCAGCAGCCAGATGGGGAATGAGCAGTTCTTC.

The chain has TRBV10-3 and TRBJ2-1; possible D gene TRBD1, 5 bases. The ends were cut back, 2 bases at V and 0 bases at J, with 17 bases in the middle. CDR1 ENHRY and CDR2 SYGVKD come from the germline V gene. The CDR3 has 18 residues. The CDR3 spells CAISEPLVRQGSYNEQFF. CDR3 bases: TGTGCCATCAGTGAGCCACTCGTACGGCAGGGCTCCTACAATGAGCAGTTCTTC.

The chain links TRBV7-2 to TRBJ1-2; perhaps TRBD1 as D (5 bases). From germline, CDR1 is SGHTA and CDR2 FQGNSA. This CDR3 is 14 amino acids long. Deletions cut 6 bases from V and 4 bases from J, with 15 bases between. In nucleotides, the CDR3 is TGTGCCAGCAGACGCCCCGTGGGGACCTATGGCTACACCTTC. It translates to CASRRPVGTYGYTF.

The gene calls are TRBV6-5 and TRBJ2-2; no reliable D call. Germline V gives CDR1 MNHEY, CDR2 SVGAGI. This CDR3 has 15 residues. Trimming stripped 6 bases from V and 1 base from J, with 12 bases between. Here the CDR3 reads CASRREKGNTGELFF. CDR3 nucleotide sequence: TGTGCCAGCAGGCGAGAGAAGGGGAACACCGGGGAGCTGTTTTTT.

This chain connects TRBV7-9 to TRBJ1-4; 7 bases agree with TRBD1. The ends lost 5 bases at V and 3 bases at J; junction bases unmatched: 6. There are 15 residues in the CDR3. The germline V gene encodes CDR1 SEHNR and CDR2 FQNEAQ (reference sequence). This chain's CDR3 is CASSPQGVPNEKLFF. Written as DNA, the CDR3 is TGTGCCAGCAGCCCCCAGGGGGTCCCTAATGAAAAACTGTTTTTT.